Below are 11 T cell receptor beta chains sequenced from a single sample in a study of blood T cells in healthy people across ages. With a J-beta primer mix and a sample-barcoded 5' primer, a second PCR ran roughly 7 to 11 cycles. MiXCR, applied by TCRdb to the 5' RACE reads, yields one record per CDR3 protein. This sample has some 1.5 million distinct CDR3 sequences, with over 25% found just once. Sequences were obtained from blood. These receptors all come from a woman younger than 45 in good health.

About this clonotype: The junction and the germline gene differ at one end; a read error may be behind it. CDR3 DNA: TGTGTCAGCAGCCAAGACTTAATTATCAATGAGCAGTTCTTC. It codes for CVSSQDLIINEQFF. The chain couples TRBV3-1 to TRBJ2-1; the D is unclear. The CDR3 contains 14 residues. Per germline, CDR1 LGHDT and CDR2 YNNKEL (reference sequence).

This clonotype was observed a handful of times. The rearrangement uses TRBV2 and TRBJ2-1; a weak D match, TRBD2 (5 bases). Germline CDR1 is SNHLY and CDR2 is FYNNEI. Trimming took 1 base from V and 6 from J, leaving 10 bases between them. CDR3 length equals 14 residues. The CDR3 DNA follows: TGTGCCAGCAGTGAAGAACTAGTCGGCAATGAGCAGTTCTTC. Amino acids: CASSEELVGNEQFF.

This clonotype was seen a single time. The chain links TRBV9 to TRBJ2-1; 7 bases are a match to TRBD2. Germline values: CDR1 SGDLS, CDR2 YYNGEE. J was trimmed by 7 bases and V by 0 bases; bases with no gene match: 7. This CDR3 region has 15 residues. The CDR3: CASSVGWEGHNEQFF. CDR3 sequence (DNA): TGTGCCAGCAGCGTAGGGTGGGAGGGCCATAATGAGCAGTTCTTC.

The chain uses TRBV29-1 and TRBJ1-2, with a weak D call TRBD1 (5 bases). Germline assignment: CDR1 SQVTM and CDR2 ANQGSEA. V dropped 4 bases and J dropped 10 bases, with 19 bases sitting between them. This CDR3 is 13 amino acids long. The CDR3 sequence is CSVVPGTGGDYTF. CDR3 nucleotide sequence: TGCAGCGTTGTCCCAGGGACGGGCGGGGACTACACCTTC. Combining the CDR3 with reference TRBV29-1 and TRBJ1-2 gives the whole variable domain SAVISQKPSRDICQRGTSLTIQCQVDSQVTMMFWYRQQPGQSLTLIATANQGSEATYESGFVIDKFPISRPNLTFSTLTVSNMSPEDSSIYLCSVVPGTGGDYTFGSGTRLTVV.

J is TRBJ1-5 and V is TRBV30; a possible D gene is TRBD1 (6 bases). The CDR3 is 13 amino acids. Germline V gene sequence: CDR1 GTSNPN, CDR2 SVGIG (reference sequence). V gave up 8 bases and J gave up 5 bases, with 16 bases separating them. CDR3 protein: CAQSRGPYQPQHF. CDR3 sequence (DNA): TGTGCCCAATCCAGGGGACCCTATCAGCCCCAGCATTTT.

This clonotype was found a few times. This chain connects TRBV5-1 to TRBJ2-3, with 8 bases aligning to TRBD2. The CDR3 spans 13 residues. Germline CDR1 is SGHRS and CDR2 is YFSETQ. V was clipped by 4 bases and J by 9 bases; unmatched bases: 7. This chain's CDR3 is CASSASLAGTQYF. CDR3 DNA sequence: TGCGCCAGCAGCGCGTCCTTAGCGGGGACGCAGTATTTT.

In this sample, this clonotype turned up many times. This chain links TRBV20-1 with TRBJ2-1; D tentatively reads TRBD1 or TRBD2 (6 bases each). V was pared by 7 bases and J by 7 bases, with 23 bases between. CDR1 and CDR2 from the germline V gene are DFQATT and SNEGSKA (reference sequence). CDR3 length: 15 residues. The CDR3 loop is CSVSESRGAGNEQFF. CDR3 nucleotides: TGCAGTGTCTCAGAGAGTAGGGGGGCGGGAAATGAGCAGTTCTTC.

The table lists this clonotype with a few counts. The genes are TRBV25-1 and TRBJ2-5; D is perhaps TRBD2 (6 bases). The ends were cut back, 0 bases at V and 2 bases at J, with 10 bases in the middle. Germline CDR1 is MGHDK and CDR2 is SYGVNS. The CDR3 is 15 amino acids. CDR3 protein: CASSEYAGSQETQYF. The CDR3 DNA follows: TGTGCCAGCAGTGAATATGCGGGGTCGCAAGAGACCCAGTACTTC.

This clonotype was found a few times. The V and J genes are TRBV3-1 and TRBJ2-1; 8 bases match TRBD2. The CDR3 contains 16 residues. J was trimmed by 8 bases and V by 4 bases; bases with no gene match: 13. Germline V gives CDR1 LGHDT, CDR2 YNNKEL (reference sequence). The CDR3, as DNA: TGTGCCAGCAGCCCAGCGCGGGGGGCGAGAGGGGATGAGCAGTTCTTC. Protein: CASSPARGARGDEQFF.

At least ten counts were recorded for this clonotype. The rearrangement links TRBV29-1 to TRBJ2-1; TRBD1 might be the D (6 bases). The CDR3 sequence is 13 residues long. Trimming removed 7 bases from V and 7 bases from J, with 17 bases in between. Germline CDR1 reads SQVTM; CDR2 reads ANQGSEA. CDR3 sequence: CSGGDIFGNEQFF. CDR3 nucleotide sequence: TGCAGCGGTGGGGACATCTTCGGGAATGAGCAGTTCTTC.

The V and J genes are TRBV3-1 and TRBJ2-4, with 9 bases that match TRBD1. This CDR3 has 15 residues. Germline CDR1 LGHDT, CDR2 YNNKEL (reference sequence). V shed 5 bases, J shed 13 bases, and the junction held 15 bases outside the gene matches. CDR3 residues: CASSYDRGYLNEQYF. The DNA of the CDR3 is TGTGCCAGCAGCTACGACAGGGGGTATCTAAATGAGCAGTACTTC.